This record concerns one T cell receptor beta chain sequence. The sample comes from a study of blood T cell repertoires in COVID-19. Study at large: Samples taken during acute and convalescent COVID-19 were collected in the United States, Italy and Spain. Sources were T cells, B-cell-depleted T cells, or PBMCs; the material itself was cDNA or gDNA.

The V gene lost 5 bases and the J gene lost 4 bases, with 18 bases spanning the gap. Germline CDR1 reads MDHEN; CDR2 reads SYDVKM. CDR3 length equals 15 residues. In the study's own analysis: Quantification of nucleated cells was approximated via reference gene primer amplification. Sequenced by immunoSEQ multiplex PCR; TCRdb stores in-frame clones only, minus some. D and trimming were read from the DNA, whereas the V and J calls and clone size are those reported in that table. The table lists under 250,000 clones, over 75% of them singletons. The receptor was isolated from a man under 40 who had recovered from COVID-19. The chain has TRBV28 and TRBJ2-7; possibly TRBD2 for D (5 bases). The sample was peripheral blood. CDR3 coding DNA: TGTGCCAGCAGTCCGACGACGGGGATAACTTACGAGCAGTACTTC. It specifies CASSPTTGITYEQYF.